One sample yielded the 6 T cell receptor beta chains listed below, sequenced in a study of tumor and adjacent non-tumor tissue in lung cancer. The template was RNA from unsorted bulk tissue. The normal lung tissue was taken more than 3 cm from the tumor edge. Three rounds of nested PCR, following a modified ARM-PCR protocol, produced the TCRbeta library. One entry per CDR3 protein, called by TCRdb with MiXCR from the multiplex PCR reads. In the table there are 50,000 or so distinct CDR3 sequences, about 80% of which are singletons. The sample comprised distant non-tumor lung tissue. Every receptor here comes from a woman in her sixties with non-small cell lung cancer.

This clonotype was counted many times. The rearrangement joins TRBV20-1 to TRBJ2-7; 7 bases fit TRBD1. This CDR3 has 12 amino acids. After removal of 6 bases from V and 4 bases from J, the junction contained 6 bases not matched to a gene. Germline V gene data show CDR1 as DFQATT and CDR2 as SNEGSKA (reference sequence). The CDR3 is CSALWGQYEQYF. Here the CDR3 DNA reads TGCAGTGCCCTCTGGGGACAGTACGAGCAGTACTTC.

Notes on this clonotype: One end of the junction is discordant with germline, which a read error may explain. This chain connects TRBV6-2 or TRBV6-3 to TRBJ1-1; D is unresolved. Germline V CDR1 and CDR2: MNHEY, SVGEGT. The CDR3 is made up of 15 amino acids. The CDR3 bases are TGTGTCAGCAGTTACGGGTGGGCTACGAACACTGAAGCTTTCTTT. Translating it yields CVSSYGWATNTEAFF.

This clonotype was recorded at least ten times. The J gene is TRBJ1-2, the V gene TRBV28; D is undetermined. The germline V gene has CDR1 MDHEN and CDR2 SYDVKM. This CDR3 spans 13 amino acids. The germline V and J ends were trimmed by 4 bases and 5 bases, with 11 bases remaining between them. CDR3 in amino acids: CASSSPGGYGYTF. CDR3 coding DNA: TGTGCCAGCAGTTCCCCAGGAGGTTATGGCTACACCTTC.

With regard to this clonotype: Sequence at one end of the junction differs from germline and may be a read error. J is TRBJ1-5 and V is TRBV6-5, with unresolved D. This CDR3 comprises 14 residues. From germline, CDR1 is MNHEY and CDR2 SVGAGI. This CDR3 reads CAISFSSFNQPQHF. The CDR3 DNA is TGTGCCATCAGTTTCTCCAGTTTCAATCAGCCCCAGCATTTT.

Details on this clonotype: At one end, the junction sequence differs from germline, possibly due to a read error. The rearrangement uses TRBV12-3 or TRBV12-4 and TRBJ1-5; D is ambiguous. The CDR3 runs to 14 residues. The CDR3 region is CARSRIDGNQAQHF. In DNA form, the CDR3 reads TGTGCCAGGAGTCGGATCGACGGGAATCAGGCCCAGCATTTT.

On this clonotype: One end of the junction is discordant with germline, which a read error may explain. The CDR3 nucleotides read TGTGCCTGGACTAGGGGTAGCCTGGGCGAGCAATACTTC. Translation: CAWTRGSLGEQYF. V usage is TRBV30 and J usage is TRBJ2-7, with D perhaps matching TRBD1 (5 bases). The germline gives CDR1 GTSNPN, CDR2 SVGIG (reference sequence). The CDR3 loop spans 13 amino acids.